The clone carrying this T cell receptor (beta chain) was seen many times. Antigen unknown. This sample is drawn from a study of T cells in Graves' hyperthyroidism and ophthalmopathy. Study conclusions and caveats: From stable hyperthyroidism, ophthalmopathy was separated by a 13 V-J model.

Amplification yielded TCR beta CDR3 regions, with RNA transcripts as the source. HTBI primers were the set used in a first-round RT-PCR of the TCR CDR3. Each CDR3 protein is one row after TCRdb ran MiXCR on the multiplex PCR reads. Altogether roughly 510,000 distinct CDR3 sequences are present, around 21% being singletons, with the ten largest covering about 25%. Over 18 months, lack of ophthalmopathy progression marked Graves' hyperthyroidism as stable. Used for diagnoses were clinical symptoms, serum thyroxine and TRAb, thyroid ultrasound and orbital computed tomography. This sequence originates from a young man with Graves' hyperthyroidism. The specimen was blood.

Written as DNA, the CDR3 is TGTGCCAGCAGTTCACAGGGGGTGGAGACCCAGTACTTC. It encodes CASSSQGVETQYF. The chain has TRBV27 and TRBJ2-5; 8 bases align to TRBD1. The V gene's germline CDR1 is MNHEY and CDR2 SMNVEV (reference sequence). V was pared by 4 bases and J by 5 bases, with 3 bases of the junction left unmatched. This CDR3 is 13 amino acids long.